The 6 T cell receptor beta chains below all came from one sample that was sequenced in a study of T cell changes during pregnancy in multiple sclerosis. Clones were sequenced by immunoSEQ multiplex PCR, and TCRdb holds only the in-frame ones, with some missing. The data contain about 99,000 clones, roughly 92% of them seen just once; the ten biggest clones take up 0.99%. Sequences were derived from peripheral blood, sampled after pregnancy. The receptors were gathered from a female donor with multiple sclerosis, enrolled in a pregnancy study.

The chain couples TRBV18 to TRBJ1-2; 10 nucleotides match TRBD1. Germline CDR1 KGHSH, CDR2 LQKENI. V lost 3 bases to trimming and J lost 8 bases; unmatched junction nucleotides: 12. The CDR3 has 16 amino acids. CDR3 sequence: CASSPLPRTGGFGYTF. The CDR3 DNA sequence: TGTGCCAGCTCACCCTTACCAAGGACAGGGGGATTCGGCTACACCTTC. The full variable domain, rest sourced from reference TRBV18 and TRBJ1-2, is NAGVMQNPRHLVRRRGQEARLRCSPMKGHSHVYWYRQLPEEGLKFMVYLQKENIIDESGMPKERFSAEFPKEGPSILRIQQVVRGDSAAYFCASSPLPRTGGFGYTFGSGTRLTVV.

The CDR3, as DNA: TGCAGCGTTCGGGGGAACGAGCAGTACTTC. It specifies CSVRGNEQYF. This chain joins TRBV29-1 and TRBJ2-7; D perhaps matches TRBD2 (6 bases). V lost 5 bases and J lost 5, with 7 bases in between. CDR1 is SQVTM and CDR2 is ANQGSEA in the germline V gene. The CDR3 covers 10 residues.

The chain couples TRBV5-1 to TRBJ2-7; possible D gene TRBD2, 6 bases. The V end was cut by 0 bases, the J end by 4 bases, with 14 bases between. The CDR3 consists of 15 residues. The germline V gene has CDR1 SGHRS and CDR2 YFSETQ. The CDR3 DNA reads TGCGCCAGCAGCTTGGTAGTCGGGAGCTCGTACGAGCAGTACTTC. Its translation is CASSLVVGSSYEQYF.

The V call is TRBV15, the J call TRBJ2-2; tentative D call: TRBD2 (5 bases). Deletions cut 3 bases from V and 1 base from J, with 12 bases between. Germline V gene lookup returns CDR1 LNHNV and CDR2 YYDKDF (reference sequence). This CDR3 spans 16 amino acids. The DNA for the CDR3 is TGTGCCACCAGCAGGACTACCTCATTGAACACCGGGGAGCTGTTTTTT. Its protein product is CATSRTTSLNTGELFF.

This clone has just one count. The CDR3 DNA follows: TGTGCCAGCAGCCCACGACGGGGGGGCTACGAGCAGTACTTC. This sequence encodes CASSPRRGGYEQYF. The chain recombines TRBV4-2 with TRBJ2-7, with 8 bases lining up with TRBD2. V gave up 4 bases and J gave up 3 bases; unmatched junction bases: 5. The V gene's germline CDR1 is LGHNA and CDR2 YNFKEQ. The CDR3 totals 14 residues.

The rearrangement links TRBV5-1 to TRBJ1-2; 7 bases align to TRBD1. The germline gives CDR1 SGHRS, CDR2 YFSETQ. V lost 2 bases to trimming and J lost 2 bases; unmatched junction nucleotides: 3. The CDR3 runs 14 residues. Here the CDR3 reads CASSLQGTNYGYTF. The CDR3 DNA reads TGCGCCAGCAGCTTACAGGGGACAAACTATGGCTACACCTTC.